One and the same sample provided the 13 T cell receptor beta chains below, sequenced in a study of long-term antiretroviral therapy in people with HIV. Assay version v3.0 of immunoSEQ was used, and it was run at survey level. Clones were read by immunoSEQ multiplex PCR, and TCRdb kept only the in-frame ones, dropping some. The sample holds about 16,000 clones, about 78% seen once. Sequences were derived from unsorted PBMCs, sampled about 3.1 years after starting antiretroviral therapy. The receptor set was obtained from a middle-aged woman with HIV.

The J gene is TRBJ2-1, the V gene TRBV7-9; 9 bases fit TRBD2. Per the germline V gene, CDR1 is SEHNR and CDR2 is FQNEAQ (reference sequence). V shed 5 bases and J 4 bases; nucleotides not matched to a gene: 3. CDR3 size: 14 residues. CDR3 residues: CASSPSGVYNEQFF. CDR3 nucleotide sequence: TGTGCCAGCAGCCCTAGCGGGGTGTACAATGAGCAGTTCTTC.

This sequence joins TRBV7-8 and TRBJ2-7; TRBD1 agrees at 7 bases. Germline V gene data show CDR1 as SGHVS and CDR2 as FQNEAQ. V dropped 5 bases and J dropped 7; count of bases not matched to a gene: 14. This CDR3 has 15 residues. The CDR3, as DNA: TGTGCCAGCAGCAATAGGGACAGCTCAATCGGGGAGCAGTACTTC. It translates to CASSNRDSSIGEQYF.

This clone has just one count. The chain joins TRBV7-2 to TRBJ2-7; the D gene could be TRBD1 or TRBD2 (5 bases each). CDR1 is SGHTA and CDR2 is FQGNSA in the germline V gene. This CDR3 spans 15 amino acids. The V end lost 5 bases, the J end lost 1 base, and 15 bases lay between the germline ends. The CDR3 loop reads CASSPGAVVSYEQYF. CDR3 sequence (DNA): TGTGCCAGCAGCCCCGGGGCAGTCGTATCCTACGAGCAGTACTTC.

This clone was seen a handful of times. The chain carries TRBV10-3 and TRBJ1-5; the match to TRBD1 covers 7 bases. The CDR3 covers 14 residues. Trimming at V came to 2 bases and at J to 9 bases, leaving 7 bases not matched to a gene. Per the germline V gene, CDR1 is ENHRY and CDR2 is SYGVKD. The CDR3 loop reads CAISEETGQGPQHF. Here the CDR3 DNA reads TGTGCCATCAGTGAGGAGACAGGGCAGGGGCCCCAGCATTTT.

V is TRBV10-2 and J is TRBJ2-7, with D perhaps TRBD1 (5 bases). Germline assignment: CDR1 WSHSY and CDR2 SAAADI. The germline V and J ends were trimmed by 3 bases and 2 bases, with 17 bases remaining between them. The length of the CDR3 is 16 residues. CDR3 in amino acids: CASSETPTAPAYEQYF. DNA for the CDR3: TGCGCCAGCAGTGAAACTCCGACAGCGCCAGCCTACGAGCAGTACTTC.

V usage is TRBV5-4 and J usage is TRBJ1-4; D unresolved. CDR3 size: 15 residues. Germline CDR1 reads SGHNT; CDR2 reads YYREEE (reference sequence). Trimming took 1 base from V and 0 from J, leaving 7 bases between them. The CDR3 region is CASSLNLATNEKLFF. In DNA form, the CDR3 reads TGTGCCAGCAGCTTGAATTTGGCAACTAATGAAAAACTGTTTTTT.

The rearrangement joins TRBV5-8 to TRBJ1-2; D unclear. The CDR3 covers 13 residues. The germline CDR1 and CDR2 sequences are SGHTS and YDEGEE. Between the trimmed V and J ends, which lost 6 bases and 2 bases, there was a span of 11 bases. The CDR3 loop reads CASTWRANYGYTF. CDR3 nucleotides: TGTGCCAGCACGTGGCGGGCAAACTATGGCTACACCTTC.

This clone appeared once. V and J are TRBV7-2 and TRBJ1-4; 10 nucleotides match TRBD1. The CDR3 sequence is 14 residues long. Germline values: CDR1 SGHTA, CDR2 FQGNSA. J gave up 5 bases and V 5 bases, and 2 bases lay outside the gene matches. The CDR3: CASSRQGANEKLFF. The CDR3 DNA reads TGTGCCAGCAGCCGACAGGGGGCGAATGAAAAACTGTTTTTT.

The gene calls are TRBV9 and TRBJ2-1; 10 bases align to TRBD1. This CDR3 has 16 residues. CDR1 is SGDLS and CDR2 is YYNGEE in the germline V gene. J lost 7 bases, V lost 4 bases, and 11 bases had no gene match. For the CDR3, the DNA is TGTGCCAGCAGCACAAGCGGGACAGGGGAGGTTAATGAGCAGTTCTTC. Protein: CASSTSGTGEVNEQFF. Full variable domain (remainder filled in from reference TRBV9 and TRBJ2-1): DSGVTQTPKHLITATGQRVTLRCSPRSGDLSVYWYQQSLDQGLQFLIQYYNGEERAKGNILERFSAQQFPDLHSELNLSSLELGDSALYFCASSTSGTGEVNEQFFGPGTRLTVL.

The rearrangement uses TRBV6-5 and TRBJ2-7, with a possible D match to TRBD2 (6 bases). Trimming took off 3 bases at V and 1 base at J, with 13 bases between the two ends. CDR3 length equals 15 residues. CDR1 is MNHEY, CDR2 SVGAGI, per germline. CDR3 sequence: CASSYSPSGSYEQYF. The CDR3 bases are TGTGCCAGCAGTTATTCCCCCAGCGGGTCCTACGAGCAGTACTTC.

The chain recombines TRBV2 with TRBJ2-5; D possibly corresponds to TRBD2 (6 bases). V lost 2 bases and J lost 5, with 9 bases in between. The CDR3 covers 13 residues. From germline, CDR1 is SNHLY and CDR2 FYNNEI. CDR3 protein: CASSESGGETQYF. Written as DNA, the CDR3 is TGTGCCAGCAGTGAAAGCGGAGGGGAGACCCAGTACTTC. Using reference TRBV2 and TRBJ2-5 for the parts outside the CDR3, the full variable domain is EPEVTQTPSHQVTQMGQEVILRCVPISNHLYFYWYRQILGQKVEFLVSFYNNEISEKSEIFDDQFSVERPDGSNFTLKIRSTKLEDSAMYFCASSESGGETQYFGPGTRLLVL.

V is TRBV5-5 and J is TRBJ1-2, with 9 bases that match TRBD1. Trimming removed 4 bases from V and 8 bases from J; junction bases left unmatched: 9. Per the germline V gene, CDR1 is SGHKS and CDR2 is YYEKEE (reference sequence). CDR3 size: 14 residues. The CDR3 DNA reads as TGTGCCAGCAGCCGTACCCCCGGGACAGGGGGCTACACCTTC. This gives the protein CASSRTPGTGGYTF.

CDR3 in DNA: TGCGCCAGCAGCTTGGATCTGCAGGGATCCTTTAATGGCTACACCTTC. Protein sequence: CASSLDLQGSFNGYTF. J is TRBJ1-2 and V is TRBV5-1; D may be TRBD1 (5 bases). Looked up from germline, CDR1 is SGHRS and CDR2 is YFSETQ. The CDR3 is 16 amino acids. With 0 bases removed from V and 6 bases from J, the gap between germline ends came to 18 bases.